Each of the 10 T cell receptor beta chains below was sequenced from the same sample in a study of B cell selection in AIRE deficiency (dated by TCRdb to the late 2010s). Library generation was performed with the immunoSEQ multiplex PCR assay. As stored in TCRdb, this immuneACCESS dataset retains in-frame rearrangements with V and J assigned. A fraction of the clones does not appear; measured against another copy, unresolved V genes explain less than half of the discrepancy, and the remainder lacks a known reason. The sample table contains under 20,000 clones; only one count was recorded for more than 85% of them. The leading ten clones occupy roughly 0.8% of the sample. Regulatory T cells were sorted as CD4+CD25hiCD127low/negative cells. Sequenced sample: CD4+CD25+ Tregs sorted from PBMCs. The receptors stem from a human donor in good health.

This clone was detected only once. The chain recombines TRBV5-4 with TRBJ1-4, with D unresolved. Trimming stripped 3 bases from V and 3 bases from J, with 6 bases between. The germline CDR1 and CDR2 sequences are SGHNT and YYREEE (reference sequence). CDR3 length: 13 residues. The CDR3 reads CASSSGANEKLFF. The CDR3, as DNA: TGTGCCAGCAGCTCGGGTGCTAATGAAAAACTGTTTTTT. Looking up the rest from reference TRBV5-4 and TRBJ1-4 gives the full variable domain: ETGVTQSPTHLIKTRGQQVTLRCSSQSGHNTVSWYQQALGQGPQFIFQYYREEENGRGNFPPRFSGLQFPNYSSELNVNALELDDSALYLCASSSGANEKLFFGSGTQLSVL.

This clone was counted between two and nine times. This chain joins TRBV5-1 and TRBJ2-7; 7 nucleotides agree with TRBD2. The CDR3 totals 13 residues. V dropped 5 bases and J dropped 0; count of bases not matched to a gene: 2. Germline CDR1 and CDR2: SGHRS and YFSETQ. The CDR3 protein is CASRGGVSYEQYF. The CDR3 DNA is TGCGCCAGCAGGGGGGGGGTCTCCTACGAGCAGTACTTC.

This chain connects TRBV28 to TRBJ2-3, with D perhaps TRBD1 or TRBD2 (5 bases each). Looked up from germline, CDR1 is MDHEN and CDR2 is SYDVKM. Trimming pared 7 bases from V and 0 bases from J, leaving 8 bases between. The length of the CDR3 is 13 residues. For the CDR3, the DNA is TGTGCCAGCACCAGGGACAGCACAGATACGCAGTATTTT. It is translated as CASTRDSTDTQYF.

This clone appeared a single time. The chain links TRBV2 to TRBJ2-5; a possible D gene is TRBD1 (5 bases). CDR3 length: 12 residues. Between the trimmed V and J ends, which lost 5 bases and 4 bases, there was a span of 8 bases. Germline assignment: CDR1 SNHLY and CDR2 FYNNEI. The CDR3 DNA sequence: TGTGCCAGCAGTCCAGGGCCAGAGACCCAGTACTTC. Amino acids: CASSPGPETQYF.

The genes are TRBV6-5 and TRBJ1-3; no firm D call. The germline CDR1 and CDR2 sequences are MNHEY and SVGAGI. The CDR3 is 13 residues long. Deletions cut 0 bases from V and 8 bases from J, with 8 bases between. The CDR3 nucleotides read TGTGCCAGCAGTTACTCGGAAACTCACACCATATATTTT. Its protein is CASSYSETHTIYF.

This clone has a handful of counts. The rearrangement uses TRBV28 and TRBJ1-2, with D possibly being TRBD1 (6 bases). Deletions cut 5 bases from V and 0 bases from J, with 16 bases between. Looked up from germline, CDR1 is MDHEN and CDR2 is SYDVKM. The CDR3 sequence is 16 residues long. The CDR3 reads CASSRGGGDPNYGYTF. In DNA, the CDR3 is TGTGCCAGCAGTCGTGGGGGGGGCGACCCTAACTATGGCTACACCTTC.

This rearrangement joins TRBV16 to TRBJ2-7; 9 nucleotides line up with TRBD1. Germline CDR1 and CDR2: KGHSY and FQNENV. The CDR3 runs to 17 residues. Losses at the gene ends were 0 bases for V and 4 bases for J; bases not matched to a gene: 10. CDR3 DNA sequence: TGTGCCAGCAGCCAATCTACCGTAGGGGACAGGGCTTACGAGCAGTACTTC. Amino acids: CASSQSTVGDRAYEQYF.

This rearrangement joins TRBV18 to TRBJ2-7, with 8 bases that match TRBD1. The CDR3 covers 14 residues. Germline CDR1 reads KGHSH; CDR2 reads LQKENI. V lost 3 bases, J lost 5 bases, and 6 bases stayed unmatched. In nucleotides, the CDR3 is TGTGCCAGCTCACCGGTCGGCAGGGGGCACGAGCAGTACTTC. It codes for CASSPVGRGHEQYF.

The chain links TRBV5-4 to TRBJ1-1, with D uncertain. Trimming removed 0 bases at V and 1 base at J, with 7 bases between. CDR3 length: 14 residues. Germline-derived CDR1 and CDR2 are SGHNT and YYREEE (reference sequence). The CDR3 DNA follows: TGTGCCAGCAGCTTGGGAGCGGCGAACACTGAAGCTTTCTTT. It yields the protein CASSLGAANTEAFF.

The CDR3 loop reads CASRDTGSEAFF. The CDR3 DNA reads TGTGCCAGCAGGGATACAGGGTCTGAAGCTTTCTTT. This chain connects TRBV2 to TRBJ1-1; D may be TRBD1 (6 bases). V gave up 6 bases and J gave up 6 bases, with 11 bases separating them. CDR1 and CDR2 from the germline V gene are SNHLY and FYNNEI. The CDR3 totals 12 residues.